This is a list of T cell receptor beta chains from one sample in a study of graft-versus-host responses after intestinal transplantation. For these receptors, no antigen is known. Sequenced by immunoSEQ multiplex PCR; TCRdb stores in-frame clones only, minus some. This table holds about 97,000 clones, about nine tenths found once. Sequenced here: unstimulated CD4+ T cells sorted from spleen or lymph node cells, sampled before transplant. These receptor sequences come from a human donor who was the organ donor for an intestinal transplant. Both conserved end residues are part of each CDR3. The D gene is left open where the match is weak. Clone size, where shown, is once, few, many, or a class for clones that have expanded.

abundance: -; v_gene: TRBV7-2; j_gene: TRBJ1-1; d_gene: -; CDR3nt: TGTGCCAGCAGCTTATTTACAGCAACGGTCACTGAAGCTTTCTTT; CDR3aa: CASSLFTATVTEAFF
abundance: -; v_gene: TRBV4-2; j_gene: TRBJ2-3; d_gene: TRBD2; CDR3nt: TGTGCCAGCCGGATAGCGGGGAGGTCAGATACGCAGTATTTT; CDR3aa: CASRIAGRSDTQYF
abundance: -; v_gene: TRBV7-2; j_gene: TRBJ2-5; d_gene: TRBD2; CDR3nt: TGTGCCAGCAGCTTAGGGGGACTAGCGGGGGCTCAAGAGACCCAGTACTTC; CDR3aa: CASSLGGLAGAQETQYF
abundance: -; v_gene: TRBV7-2; j_gene: TRBJ1-6; d_gene: -; CDR3nt: TGTGCCAGCAGCTTAATGGCAGGGAGGTCCTATAATTCACCCCTCCACTTT; CDR3aa: CASSLMAGRSYNSPLHF
abundance: -; v_gene: TRBV19; j_gene: TRBJ2-7; d_gene: TRBD2; CDR3nt: TGTGCCAGTAGTGACCAGCGGGGGGGCTGGGACGAGCAGTACTTC; CDR3aa: CASSDQRGGWDEQYF
abundance: -; v_gene: TRBV4-2; j_gene: TRBJ1-6; d_gene: -; CDR3nt: TGTGCCAGCAGCCAAGAAACCTGGGGGCGAGGGTATAATTCACCCCTCCACTTT; CDR3aa: CASSQETWGRGYNSPLHF
abundance: few; v_gene: TRBV18; j_gene: TRBJ2-3; d_gene: TRBD2; CDR3nt: TGTGCCAGCTCAAGGGACTACCTAGCAACAGATACGCAGTATTTT; CDR3aa: CASSRDYLATDTQYF
abundance: -; v_gene: TRBV19; j_gene: TRBJ2-2; d_gene: -; CDR3nt: TGTGCCAGTATGGCGAGCGTGTTCGGGGAGCTGTTTTTT; CDR3aa: CASMASVFGELFF
abundance: -; v_gene: TRBV7-9; j_gene: TRBJ1-2; d_gene: -; CDR3nt: TGTGCCAGCAGCCCCGGACAGACCCTCTATGGCTACACCTTC; CDR3aa: CASSPGQTLYGYTF
abundance: -; v_gene: TRBV6-6; j_gene: TRBJ2-7; d_gene: -; CDR3nt: TGTGCCAGCAGTTACAACCGAAGGAGCTCCTACGAGCAGTACTTC; CDR3aa: CASSYNRRSSYEQYF
abundance: -; v_gene: TRBV7-7; j_gene: TRBJ2-1; d_gene: TRBD2; CDR3nt: TGTGCCAGCAGCTTACGTGTTAGCGGGACAAACAATGAGCAGTTCTTC; CDR3aa: CASSLRVSGTNNEQFF
abundance: -; v_gene: TRBV5-4; j_gene: TRBJ2-1; d_gene: TRBD2; CDR3nt: TGTGCCAGCAGCCGAGTAACGGGGGGTAACAATGAGCAGTTCTTC; CDR3aa: CASSRVTGGNNEQFF
abundance: -; v_gene: TRBV7-6; j_gene: TRBJ2-5; d_gene: TRBD2; CDR3nt: TGTGCCAGCAGCTTCGGGAGCGGGGGGGCCCAGACCCAGTACTTC; CDR3aa: CASSFGSGGAQTQYF
abundance: -; v_gene: TRBV5-1; j_gene: TRBJ2-7; d_gene: -; CDR3nt: TGCGCCAGCAGCGAAAACAGGGTGGACGAGCAGTACTTC; CDR3aa: CASSENRVDEQYF
abundance: once; v_gene: TRBV9; j_gene: TRBJ2-1; d_gene: TRBD2; CDR3nt: TGTGCCAGCAGCGTAGGTGTGCGGGGGGATGAGCAGTTCTTC; CDR3aa: CASSVGVRGDEQFF
abundance: -; v_gene: TRBV4-3; j_gene: TRBJ2-1; d_gene: TRBD2; CDR3nt: TGCGCCAGCAGCCGAGAGGCTTTTGGTAGCGGGGCGGCCTACAATGAGCAGTTCTTC; CDR3aa: CASSREAFGSGAAYNEQFF
abundance: -; v_gene: TRBV18; j_gene: TRBJ2-7; d_gene: TRBD1; CDR3nt: TGTGCCAGCTCACACTCTGAGGGACAGGGCAGGCAGTACTTC; CDR3aa: CASSHSEGQGRQYF
abundance: -; v_gene: TRBV27; j_gene: TRBJ2-7; d_gene: TRBD1; CDR3nt: TGTGCCAGCAGTCCGGGCCAGGGGGCGCAGCCCTACGAGCAGTACTTC; CDR3aa: CASSPGQGAQPYEQYF
abundance: -; v_gene: TRBV6-5; j_gene: TRBJ2-3; d_gene: -; CDR3nt: TGTGCCAGCAGTTACTCCGTCACAGATACGCAGTATTTT; CDR3aa: CASSYSVTDTQYF
abundance: -; v_gene: TRBV11-2; j_gene: TRBJ2-1; d_gene: TRBD2; CDR3nt: TGTGCCAGCAGCTTAAAGGGCGGGGGGGCGGATGAGCAGTTCTTC; CDR3aa: CASSLKGGGADEQFF
abundance: -; v_gene: TRBV5-1; j_gene: TRBJ1-1; d_gene: TRBD1; CDR3nt: TGCGCCAGCAGCTCAGGACAGGGGCGGACTGAAGCTTTCTTT; CDR3aa: CASSSGQGRTEAFF
abundance: -; v_gene: TRBV6-1; j_gene: TRBJ1-2; d_gene: TRBD1; CDR3nt: TGTGCCAGCGTCTTTGCCAGGGGGCAAATAAGTGGCTACACCTTC; CDR3aa: CASVFARGQISGYTF
abundance: -; v_gene: TRBV6-1; j_gene: TRBJ1-5; d_gene: -; CDR3nt: TGTGCCAGCAGGAAAGGGGGTGTTGGCAATCAGCCCCAGCATTTT; CDR3aa: CASRKGGVGNQPQHF
abundance: -; v_gene: TRBV5-1; j_gene: TRBJ2-3; d_gene: TRBD1; CDR3nt: TGCGCCAGCAGCCCAGCAGGGGGTGGTACAGATACGCAGTATTTT; CDR3aa: CASSPAGGGTDTQYF
abundance: -; v_gene: TRBV10-3; j_gene: TRBJ2-7; d_gene: -; CDR3nt: TGTGCCATCAGCCTCCAGGGGTCCTACGAGCAGTACTTC; CDR3aa: CAISLQGSYEQYF
abundance: -; v_gene: TRBV7-3; j_gene: TRBJ1-2; d_gene: -; CDR3nt: TGTGCCAGCAGCTTGGGTACTGGGGGCTATGATGGCTACACCTTC; CDR3aa: CASSLGTGGYDGYTF
abundance: -; v_gene: TRBV19; j_gene: TRBJ1-1; d_gene: -; CDR3nt: TGTGCCAGTAGCCCAATGAACACTGAAGCTTTCTTT; CDR3aa: CASSPMNTEAFF
abundance: -; v_gene: TRBV7-2; j_gene: TRBJ2-7; d_gene: TRBD1; CDR3nt: TGTGCCAGCAGCTTAGCCAGGACAGGGGGTTCCGAGCAGTACTTC; CDR3aa: CASSLARTGGSEQYF
abundance: -; v_gene: TRBV11-3; j_gene: TRBJ2-2; d_gene: TRBD1; CDR3nt: TGTGCCAGCAGCACGGGACAGGGGAGGACCGGGGAGCTGTTTTTT; CDR3aa: CASSTGQGRTGELFF
abundance: -; v_gene: TRBV27; j_gene: TRBJ1-1; d_gene: -; CDR3nt: TGTGCCAGCAGTTCTAGGATAAAAGGGGCCCGAGTCACTGAAGCTTTCTTT; CDR3aa: CASSSRIKGARVTEAFF
abundance: -; v_gene: TRBV7-3; j_gene: TRBJ1-2; d_gene: TRBD1; CDR3nt: TGTGCCAGCAGCTTACAAGGACAGGGCGGCTATGGCTACACCTTC; CDR3aa: CASSLQGQGGYGYTF
abundance: -; v_gene: TRBV7-2; j_gene: TRBJ2-7; d_gene: TRBD1; CDR3nt: TGTGCCAGCAGCTTCGGGGGGACAGGGGGCTACGAGCAGTACTTC; CDR3aa: CASSFGGTGGYEQYF
abundance: -; v_gene: TRBV10-1; j_gene: TRBJ2-2; d_gene: -; CDR3nt: TGCGCCAGCATGGTAGCCGGGAACACCGGGGAGCTGTTTTTT; CDR3aa: CASMVAGNTGELFF
abundance: -; v_gene: TRBV30; j_gene: TRBJ1-2; d_gene: TRBD1; CDR3nt: TGTGCCTGCCCCGACAGGGTTGCGAACTATGGCTACACCTTC; CDR3aa: CACPDRVANYGYTF
abundance: once; v_gene: TRBV7-3; j_gene: TRBJ1-1; d_gene: TRBD1; CDR3nt: TGTGCCAGCAGCTTAGGCCCAACAGGGGTAGGTGAAGCTTTCTTT; CDR3aa: CASSLGPTGVGEAFF
abundance: -; v_gene: TRBV7-3; j_gene: TRBJ2-3; d_gene: TRBD2; CDR3nt: TGTGCCAGCAGCTCTAGCGGGGGGGCAGATACGCAGTATTTT; CDR3aa: CASSSSGGADTQYF
abundance: -; v_gene: TRBV27; j_gene: TRBJ1-5; d_gene: -; CDR3nt: TGTGCCAGCAGTTCGGGGGGCCGGTGGCAGCCCCAGCATTTT; CDR3aa: CASSSGGRWQPQHF
abundance: -; v_gene: TRBV5-1; j_gene: TRBJ2-7; d_gene: TRBD2; CDR3nt: TGCGCCAGCAGCCCGAGGACTAGCGGGAACTACGAGCAGTACTTC; CDR3aa: CASSPRTSGNYEQYF
abundance: -; v_gene: TRBV7-3; j_gene: TRBJ2-2; d_gene: TRBD1; CDR3nt: TGTGCCAGCAGCTTAAATGCGGGACAGGGGATGGCCGGGGAGCTGTTTTTT; CDR3aa: CASSLNAGQGMAGELFF
abundance: once; v_gene: TRBV4-2; j_gene: TRBJ2-4; d_gene: TRBD2; CDR3nt: TGTGCCAGCAGCCACCTCCCGGGTAGCGGGGGGCCCAAAAACATTCAGTACTTC; CDR3aa: CASSHLPGSGGPKNIQYF
abundance: -; v_gene: TRBV19; j_gene: TRBJ1-6; d_gene: TRBD1; CDR3nt: TGTGCCAGTAGGGGGACAGGGAGCTCCTATAATTCACCCCTCCACTTT; CDR3aa: CASRGTGSSYNSPLHF
abundance: -; v_gene: TRBV27; j_gene: TRBJ1-1; d_gene: TRBD1; CDR3nt: TGTGCCAGCAGTGTACGGGGACAGATGGCTTTCTTT; CDR3aa: CASSVRGQMAFF
abundance: -; v_gene: TRBV6-6; j_gene: TRBJ1-2; d_gene: -; CDR3nt: TGTGCCAGCAGCCCGGGGGCTAACTATGGCTACACCTTC; CDR3aa: CASSPGANYGYTF
abundance: -; v_gene: TRBV6-1; j_gene: TRBJ1-5; d_gene: -; CDR3nt: TGTGCCAGCAGTGAAGCGTGGGGGGAAGGCCAGCATTTT; CDR3aa: CASSEAWGEGQHF
abundance: -; v_gene: TRBV30; j_gene: TRBJ1-2; d_gene: -; CDR3nt: TGTGCCTGGAGTGTAAACGGGAACGGCTACACCTTC; CDR3aa: CAWSVNGNGYTF
abundance: -; v_gene: TRBV6-6; j_gene: TRBJ1-5; d_gene: TRBD1; CDR3nt: TGTGCCAGCAGTTACGGGGGACAGGGGGGCAATCAGCCCCAGCATTTT; CDR3aa: CASSYGGQGGNQPQHF
abundance: -; v_gene: TRBV10-3; j_gene: TRBJ1-1; d_gene: TRBD1; CDR3nt: TGTGCCATCAGTGAGATCCCCTACAGGGGAGTAACCACTGAAGCTTTCTTT; CDR3aa: CAISEIPYRGVTTEAFF
abundance: -; v_gene: TRBV6-1; j_gene: TRBJ2-5; d_gene: TRBD2; CDR3nt: TGTGCCACCGGGGGGTGGGGCGGCGAGACCCAGTACTTC; CDR3aa: CATGGWGGETQYF
abundance: -; v_gene: TRBV19; j_gene: TRBJ2-7; d_gene: TRBD1; CDR3nt: TGTGCCAGTACACCGGGACAGGGGGCTTACGAGCAGTACTTC; CDR3aa: CASTPGQGAYEQYF
abundance: -; v_gene: TRBV27; j_gene: TRBJ1-2; d_gene: -; CDR3nt: TGTGCCAGCAGCCTCTGGGGCAGTGGTAACTATGGCTACACCTTC; CDR3aa: CASSLWGSGNYGYTF